This TCR beta chain was captured in a study of T cells in Graves' hyperthyroidism and ophthalmopathy. Study-wide context: Blood was drawn when the patient was first diagnosed and still untreated.

RNA transcripts gave rise to amplified TCR beta CDR3 regions. First-round RT-PCR of the TCR CDR3 relied on the HTBI primer set. One entry per CDR3 protein results from TCRdb running MiXCR on the multiplex PCR reads. The table records a few hundred thousand distinct CDR3 sequences, approximately 19% of them present only once. The V and J ends lost 3 bases and 6 bases respectively, with 3 bases between them. Germline lookup yields CDR1 MDHEN and CDR2 SYDVKM. CDR3 length: 10 amino acids. The study included ophthalmopathy patients with Clinical Activity Score at least 3, NOSPECS grade at least 4 and duration under 3 months. This clonotype has at least ten counts. What it binds is unknown. Study-wide findings and caveats: Blood also carried most thyroid clonotypes expanded above 0.001. Using 13 V-J features, a model discriminated ophthalmopathy from stable hyperthyroidism.

The source is a man in his fifties with Graves' ophthalmopathy. The chain is built from TRBV28 and TRBJ2-7; no clear D. Material: blood. The CDR3 DNA follows: TGTGCCAGCAGTTTGACCGAGCAGTACTTC. This translates into CASSLTEQYF.